A selection of T cell receptor beta chains follows, all from one sample in a study of human T cells and chemical hapten exposure. TCRdb used MiXCR to reprocess the RACE reads, holding one entry per CDR3 protein. The sample gives 40,000 to 50,000 distinct CDR3 sequences, under 4.5% of which show up once; around 26% is in the top ten. The material was whole blood, obtained in connection with sensitization to the hapten diphenylcyclopropenone (DPC). The origin of the receptors is a man aged 50 to 59 with alopecia areata. Some clones in this sample may be carry-over from other donors' samples. Each CDR3 is given with its conserved first and last residue. The D gene is left open where the match is weak. The size field is filled for only some rows; it gives once, few, many or a size class.

V gene	clone size	D gene	J gene	CDR3 protein	CDR3 DNA
TRBV29-1	-	-	TRBJ2-2	CSVEGDPRLGELFF	TGCAGCGTTGAAGGGGACCCCCGATTGGGGGAGCTGTTTTTT
TRBV5-4	few	TRBD1	TRBJ2-1	CASSSPTGAADNEQFF	TGTGCCAGCAGCTCCCCGACAGGGGCGGCCGACAATGAGCAGTTCTTC
TRBV14	many	TRBD2	TRBJ2-3	CASSQEAGGTQYF	TGTGCCAGCAGCCAAGAAGCGGGAGGAACGCAGTATTTT
TRBV30	-	TRBD1	TRBJ1-1	CAWSVLSGTGGGRNTEAFF	TGTGCCTGGAGTGTACTCTCCGGGACAGGGGGCGGGAGGAACACTGAAGCTTTCTTT
TRBV28	many	TRBD2	TRBJ2-7	CASRTSGIYEQYF	TGTGCCAGCCGGACTAGCGGGATCTACGAGCAGTACTTC
TRBV20-1	many	-	TRBJ2-1	CSARARGGEQFF	TGCAGTGCTAGAGCAAGAGGAGGTGAGCAGTTCTTC
TRBV12-3/TRBV12-4	many	-	TRBJ2-7	CASSFGAGTYEQYF	TGTGCCAGCAGTTTCGGGGCAGGCACCTACGAGCAGTACTTC
TRBV11-2	many	-	TRBJ2-2	CASRSRATGELFF	TGTGCCAGCAGGTCCAGGGCTACCGGGGAGCTGTTTTTT
TRBV12-3/TRBV12-4	many	-	TRBJ1-2	CASSSRPGGYTF	TGTGCCAGCAGTTCCAGGCCGGGTGGCTACACCTTC
TRBV10-3	-	-	TRBJ1-4	CATKDRENEKLFF	TGTGCCACCAAGGACAGAGAGAATGAAAAACTGTTTTTT
TRBV3-1	many	TRBD2	TRBJ2-2	CASSQGTSGIGELFF	TGTGCCAGCAGCCAAGGGACTAGCGGGATTGGGGAGCTGTTTTTT
TRBV4-1	many	-	TRBJ1-1	CASSHYRTGEAFF	TGCGCCAGCAGCCACTACCGGACCGGGGAAGCTTTCTTT
TRBV25-1	many	-	TRBJ2-3	CASSETRAYTDTQYF	TGTGCCAGCAGTGAGACGCGGGCCTACACAGATACGCAGTATTTT
TRBV12-3/TRBV12-4	few	-	TRBJ1-5	CASSYSSNQPQHF	TGTGCCAGCAGTTACTCAAGCAATCAGCCCCAGCATTTT
TRBV7-2	many	-	TRBJ2-3	CASSPTGVDTQYF	TGTGCCAGCAGCCCAACCGGCGTGGATACGCAGTATTTT
TRBV28	many	-	TRBJ1-5	CASSPGSGMPQHF	TGTGCCAGCAGTCCAGGGTCTGGCATGCCCCAGCATTTT
TRBV7-6	few	TRBD1	TRBJ2-6	CASSRDRDRPLSSGANVLTF	TGTGCCAGCAGCCGGGACCGGGACAGGCCATTAAGCTCTGGGGCCAACGTCCTGACTTTC
TRBV19	many	-	TRBJ2-2	CASSPQGVGNGELFF	TGTGCCAGTAGTCCCCAGGGAGTAGGTAACGGGGAGCTGTTTTTT
TRBV29-1	many	-	TRBJ1-2	CSVEKRSLYGYTF	TGCAGCGTTGAAAAGCGGTCCCTCTATGGCTACACCTTC
TRBV5-4	-	-	TRBJ1-2	CASSLEPGNYGYTF	TGTGCCAGCAGCTTGGAACCAGGGAACTATGGCTACACCTTC
TRBV28	many	TRBD2	TRBJ2-2	CASSLLGSGTNTGELFF	TGTGCCAGCAGTTTATTGGGTAGCGGGACGAACACCGGGGAGCTGTTTTTT
TRBV12-3/TRBV12-4	many	-	TRBJ2-1	CASSPGTSYNEQFF	TGTGCCAGCAGTCCCGGGACATCCTACAATGAGCAGTTCTTC
TRBV24-1	many	-	TRBJ1-5	CATGTLDQPQHF	TGTGCCACCGGGACTCTCGATCAGCCCCAGCATTTT
TRBV5-1	many	-	TRBJ2-7	CASSLAVGKYEQYF	TGCGCCAGCAGCTTGGCCGTTGGGAAATACGAGCAGTACTTC
TRBV7-2	many	-	TRBJ2-7	CASSIAHRYEQYF	TGTGCCAGCAGCATAGCCCACCGCTACGAGCAGTACTTC
TRBV19	-	-	TRBJ1-5	CASSIEDDQPQHF	TGTGCCAGTAGTATCGAGGACGACCAGCCCCAGCATTTT
TRBV7-2	few	-	TRBJ1-4	CASREGQGNEKLFF	TGTGCCAGCAGGGAGGGGCAGGGGAATGAAAAACTGTTTTTT
TRBV10-2	many	-	TRBJ1-3	CASSRGLDGNTIYF	TGCGCCAGCAGCAGGGGACTCGATGGAAACACCATATATTTT
TRBV30	many	-	TRBJ2-2	CACPPPGAAGELFF	TGTGCCTGCCCCCCCCCGGGGGCCGCCGGGGAGCTGTTTTTT
TRBV18	many	-	TRBJ2-7	CASSPTGTQAEQYF	TGTGCCAGCTCACCAACCGGGACCCAGGCTGAGCAGTACTTC
TRBV14	many	TRBD1	TRBJ1-1	CASSQWAGGDTEAFF	TGTGCCAGCAGCCAATGGGCAGGGGGGGACACTGAAGCTTTCTTT
TRBV3-1	many	-	TRBJ2-7	CARAVCEQYF	TGTGCCCGAGCCGTCTGCGAGCAGTACTTC
TRBV27	many	TRBD2	TRBJ2-7	CASSSKTGTSGLYEQYF	TGTGCCAGCAGTTCAAAGACTGGGACTAGCGGATTATACGAGCAGTACTTC
TRBV3-1	-	-	TRBJ1-1	CASSQENREAFF	TGTGCCAGCAGCCAAGAAAACAGGGAAGCTTTCTTT
TRBV6-2/TRBV6-3	many	-	TRBJ2-4	CASSYTGPNIQYF	TGTGCCAGCAGTTACACAGGGCCCAACATTCAGTACTTC
TRBV9	many	-	TRBJ2-1	CASSVGSYNEQFF	TGTGCCAGCAGCGTAGGGAGCTACAATGAGCAGTTCTTC
TRBV20-1	many	-	TRBJ1-3	CSAPRAGSGNTIYF	TGCAGTGCCCCTAGGGCGGGCTCTGGAAACACCATATATTTT
TRBV3-1	many	TRBD1	TRBJ2-7	CASSPQGQQYEQYF	TGTGCCAGCAGCCCGCAGGGACAGCAATACGAGCAGTACTTC
TRBV18	many	-	TRBJ2-4	CASSPKNIQYF	TGTGCCAGCTCACCCAAAAACATTCAGTACTTC
TRBV5-1	many	-	TRBJ2-1	CASSLRGDSYNEQFF	TGCGCCAGCAGCTTGAGGGGGGACTCCTACAATGAGCAGTTCTTC
TRBV28	many	-	TRBJ2-5	CAIRDGGAQETQYF	TGTGCCATCCGGGACGGCGGGGCCCAAGAGACCCAGTACTTC
TRBV28	few	TRBD1	TRBJ2-1	CASRPGQNYNEQFF	TGTGCCAGCAGGCCGGGACAGAACTACAATGAGCAGTTCTTC
TRBV5-1	many	-	TRBJ2-7	CASSPNQKSSYEQYF	TGCGCCAGCAGCCCAAACCAAAAGAGCTCCTACGAGCAGTACTTC
TRBV27	many	-	TRBJ1-1	CASSLNWNTEAFF	TGTGCCAGCAGTTTAAACTGGAACACTGAAGCTTTCTTT
TRBV28	many	-	TRBJ1-3	CASTSPGGGNTIYF	TGTGCCAGCACCTCGCCGGGGGGCGGAAACACCATATATTTT
TRBV27	many	-	TRBJ1-6	CASRLGQPDSPLHF	TGTGCCAGCAGACTTGGACAGCCGGATTCACCCCTCCACTTT
TRBV6-1	many	-	TRBJ1-6	CASGLGSVSPLHF	TGTGCCAGCGGTTTAGGGAGCGTTTCACCCCTCCACTTT
TRBV6-1	few	TRBD1	TRBJ1-5	CASSEAQGSGNQPQHF	TGTGCCAGCAGTGAAGCACAGGGGTCGGGCAATCAGCCCCAGCATTTT
TRBV29-1	many	TRBD2	TRBJ2-3	CSVTTGTSRTDTQYF	TGCAGCGTAACAACCGGGACTAGCCGCACAGATACGCAGTATTTT
TRBV6-2/TRBV6-3	many	TRBD2	TRBJ2-3	CASSYRAGVTDTQYF	TGTGCCAGCAGTTACCGAGCGGGAGTTACAGATACGCAGTATTTT
TRBV10-3	many	-	TRBJ2-3	CAIADQTDTQYF	TGTGCCATAGCAGACCAAACAGATACGCAGTATTTT
TRBV20-1	many	-	TRBJ2-7	CSARSSTYEQYF	TGCAGTGCTAGATCTAGCACCTACGAGCAGTACTTC
TRBV5-1	many	TRBD2	TRBJ2-1	CASSTSGRAESEQFF	TGCGCCAGCAGCACTAGCGGGAGGGCCGAATCTGAGCAGTTCTTC
TRBV7-8	many	-	TRBJ1-1	CASSSGTFRTEAFF	TGTGCCAGCAGCTCCGGGACATTTCGCACTGAAGCTTTCTTT
TRBV20-1	few	-	TRBJ2-3	CSASKGYTDTQYF	TGCAGTGCTAGCAAGGGGTACACAGATACGCAGTATTTT
TRBV7-9	many	TRBD1	TRBJ2-6	CASSRARGTGSGANVLTF	TGTGCCAGCAGTCGAGCCCGCGGGACAGGGTCTGGGGCCAACGTCCTGACTTTC
TRBV2	many	TRBD2	TRBJ2-1	CASSGGGRAPGEQFF	TGTGCCAGCAGTGGCGGCGGGAGGGCCCCCGGTGAGCAGTTCTTC